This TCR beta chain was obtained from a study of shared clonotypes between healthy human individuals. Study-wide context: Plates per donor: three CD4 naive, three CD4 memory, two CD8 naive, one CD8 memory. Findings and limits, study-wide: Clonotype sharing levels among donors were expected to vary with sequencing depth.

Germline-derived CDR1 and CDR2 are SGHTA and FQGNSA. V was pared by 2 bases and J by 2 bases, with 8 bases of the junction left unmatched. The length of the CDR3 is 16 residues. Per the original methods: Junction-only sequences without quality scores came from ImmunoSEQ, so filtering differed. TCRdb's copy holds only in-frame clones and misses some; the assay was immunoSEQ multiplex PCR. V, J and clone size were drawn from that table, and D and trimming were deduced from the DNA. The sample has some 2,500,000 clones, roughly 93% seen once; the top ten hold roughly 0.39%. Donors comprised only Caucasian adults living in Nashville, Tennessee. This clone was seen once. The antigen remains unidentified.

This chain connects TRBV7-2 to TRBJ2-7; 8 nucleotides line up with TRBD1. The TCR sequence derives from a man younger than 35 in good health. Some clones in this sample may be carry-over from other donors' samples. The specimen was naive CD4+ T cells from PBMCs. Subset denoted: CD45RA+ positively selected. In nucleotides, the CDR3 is TGTGCCAGCAGCTTACGGGCAGGGGGCACTCCCTACGAGCAGTACTTC. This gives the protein CASSLRAGGTPYEQYF.